This section outlines one T cell receptor beta chain sequence together with its context. The data stem from a study of blood T cell repertoires in COVID-19. Overall study context: Samples representing acute and convalescent COVID-19 were sourced from the United States, Italy and Spain. The cDNA or gDNA used as material had been derived from T cells, B-cell-depleted T cells, or PBMCs.

Per the germline V gene, CDR1 is MNHNY and CDR2 is SVGAGI (reference sequence). Trimming cost V 0 bases and J 5 bases; bases outside gene matches: 3. This CDR3 comprises 16 residues. Per the original methods: Cell counts per sample came from amplifying reference gene primers. This table comes from immunoSEQ multiplex PCR, and its TCRdb copy is limited to in-frame clones, with some not included. V and J calls and clone size follow that table, whereas D and trimming were derived from the DNA. The repertoire holds about 94,000 clones, with around 87% as singletons. The source is a human donor with acute or convalescent COVID-19. The donor label of this sample is uncertain. Input material: peripheral blood. The chain links TRBV6-6 to TRBJ2-2, with 10 nucleotides matching TRBD1. The CDR3 region has the DNA TGTGCCAGCAGTTACTCCGGACAGGGGGTTACCGGGGAGCTGTTTTTT. This translates into CASSYSGQGVTGELFF.